This T cell receptor (beta chain) was found in a study of cytomegalovirus exposure and HLA in healthy donors. TCRdb keeps only in-frame clones here, not all; method: immunoSEQ multiplex PCR. The repertoire includes fewer than 400,000 clones, roughly 90% of them detected once, and 0.7% to 0.85% sits in the top ten. This receptor was identified in a woman under 30 in good health and CMV-seronegative. Source material: PBMCs.

CDR3 sequence: CASSWGQSSYEQYF. CDR3 sequence (DNA): TGTGCCAGCAGTTGGGGCCAAAGCTCCTACGAGCAGTACTTC. This sequence joins TRBV2 and TRBJ2-7, with D possibly being TRBD1 (5 bases). CDR1 is SNHLY, CDR2 FYNNEI, per germline. Between the trimmed V and J ends, which lost 5 bases and 0 bases, there was a span of 11 bases. There are 14 residues in the CDR3.